These 9 T cell receptor beta chains share one sample of origin, sequenced in a study of CD8 T cells in ankylosing spondylitis. TCRdb analysed the 5' RACE reads with MiXCR anew, one entry per CDR3 protein. The sample lists 250,000 or so distinct CDR3 sequences; over 15% were seen once. Sequences were obtained from blood, either unsorted or a sorted T cell fraction (not recorded which). All receptors come from a male donor with ankylosing spondylitis or in good health (not recorded which).

The rearrangement joins TRBV7-9 to TRBJ2-1; D is undetermined. CDR1 and CDR2 from the germline V gene are SEHNR and FQNEAQ (reference sequence). The germline V and J ends were trimmed by 5 bases and 9 bases, with 8 bases remaining between them. The CDR3 covers 11 residues. CDR3 protein: CASSPYSEQFF. The CDR3 DNA reads TGTGCCAGCAGCCCATACTCTGAGCAGTTCTTC.

This clonotype occurred a few times. The V and J genes are TRBV10-3 and TRBJ2-7; 7 bases are a match to TRBD1. V was clipped by 5 bases and J by 0 bases; unmatched bases: 4. Germline V CDR1 and CDR2: ENHRY, SYGVKD. The CDR3 extends over 14 amino acids. The CDR3 bases are TGTGCCATCAGTATCTCAGGGGGCTCCTACGAGCAGTACTTC. Amino acids: CAISISGGSYEQYF.

The CDR3 is CSVVATEQTDTQYF. The CDR3 bases are TGCAGCGTTGTTGCGACAGAACAAACAGATACGCAGTATTTT. The chain couples TRBV29-1 to TRBJ2-3, with a tentative D call TRBD1 (5 bases). The germline V gene has CDR1 SQVTM and CDR2 ANQGSEA. V was pared by 4 bases and J by 3 bases, with 14 bases between. CDR3 length equals 14 residues.

This clonotype was detected only a few times. J is TRBJ1-2 and V is TRBV29-1, with a possible D match to TRBD1 (5 bases). Per germline, CDR1 SQVTM and CDR2 ANQGSEA. V dropped 5 bases and J dropped 4 bases, with 14 bases sitting between them. The CDR3 is made up of 13 amino acids. The CDR3: CSVFGGRAYGYTF. CDR3 sequence (DNA): TGCAGCGTTTTCGGGGGGAGAGCCTATGGCTACACCTTC.

The chain links TRBV29-1 to TRBJ2-7; 7 bases are shared with TRBD1. This CDR3 comprises 13 residues. V shed 7 bases and J 3 bases; nucleotides not matched to a gene: 9. The germline CDR1 and CDR2 sequences are SQVTM and ANQGSEA. The CDR3 protein is CSATGHRGYEQYF. In DNA form, the CDR3 reads TGCAGCGCGACAGGGCACAGGGGCTACGAGCAGTACTTC.

The V gene is TRBV20-1, the J gene TRBJ2-5, with D possibly being TRBD2 (5 bases). CDR3 length: 15 residues. CDR1 DFQATT and CDR2 SNEGSKA come from the germline V gene (reference sequence). V lost 0 bases and J lost 4, with 15 bases in between. The CDR3 nucleotides read TGCAGTGCTAGAGAGCCCGAGAGGGCGGGAGAGACCCAGTACTTC. Translated, it gives CSAREPERAGETQYF.

This clonotype has ten or more counts. The chain couples TRBV6-5 to TRBJ2-1; 7 bases are a match to TRBD2. Germline CDR1 reads MNHEY; CDR2 reads SVGAGI. V trimming: 8 bases; J trimming: 3 bases; junction bases outside the gene matches: 7. The CDR3 runs to 14 residues. CDR3 coding DNA: TGTGCCAGCGTTGCGCGGGAGAGCTACAATGAGCAGTTCTTC. It yields the protein CASVARESYNEQFF.

There are many counts of this clonotype. V usage is TRBV9 and J usage is TRBJ2-3; D unclear. Germline lookup yields CDR1 SGDLS and CDR2 YYNGEE. Trimming cost V 3 bases and J 3 bases, with 8 bases left between them. The CDR3 totals 13 residues. CDR3 region: CASSAEATDTQYF. CDR3 nucleotides: TGTGCCAGCAGCGCGGAAGCGACAGATACGCAGTATTTT.

This sequence joins TRBV6-2 or TRBV6-3 and TRBJ2-1; D remains unclear. Germline CDR1 is MNHEY and CDR2 is SVGEGT. The V and J ends lost 7 bases and 0 bases respectively, with 10 bases between them. The CDR3 is 14 residues long. The CDR3 DNA follows: TGTGCCAGCACCCAGGTGGTCTCCTACAATGAGCAGTTCTTC. This codes for CASTQVVSYNEQFF.